This T cell receptor (beta chain) is drawn from a study of T cell repertoires in MIS-A myocarditis (dated by TCRdb to between 2021 and 2023). Remarks on this clone: Its antigen remains undetermined. Per-nucleotide qualities are absent, and no much larger clonotype sits a single base away.

The QIAamp DNA FFPE kit was used to extract genomic DNA from formalin-fixed paraffin-embedded autopsy tissue. TCRbeta CDR3 regions were amplified by the immunoSEQ bias-controlled multiplex PCR and were subjected to high-throughput sequencing. Under the source paper's analysis protocol: The immunoSEQ vendor pipeline collapsed and filtered the CDR3 sequences so that the abundance and frequency of each unique TCRbeta CDR3 could be quantified. Dominant CDR3 amino acid sequences were clustered with SARS-CoV-2-specific ImmuneCODE TCRbeta sequences by CD-HIT at a 90% global sequence identity threshold. Clones were classed as hyperexpanded at frequencies of 0.1 to 1 and as large at frequencies of 0.01 to 0.1. The CDR3 amino acid sequences and the V and J gene assignments of the dominant clones were confirmed with MiXCR. The R stringdist package was used to calculate Levenshtein distances between the patient clonotypes and the ImmuneCODE hits. TCRdb took over this immuneACCESS table, retaining in-frame rearrangements with V and J assigned. Such tables are incomplete; in checked studies, under half of the missing clones stem from an unresolved V gene, and the remainder is unexplained. The D gene and trimming were derived from the DNA, and the V and J assignments and clone size from that table. Across this sample there are fewer than 15,000 clones, with around 70% seen only once. The biggest ten clones account for roughly two thirds of the sample.

The sequence came from a man in his late teens or twenties with fulminant myocarditis from multisystem inflammatory syndrome in adults (MIS-A) after COVID-19. The sample was left ventricle heart tissue obtained at autopsy. The label giving this sample's cell subset or site can be read as: cardiac tissue sample (left or right ventricle, interventricular septum, or pericardium).

The DNA is as follows: TGTGCCAGCACCCTCGGGCAGACCTCCTACGAGCAGTACTTC. Translation gives CASTLGQTSYEQYF. The chain was built from TRBV28 and TRBJ2-7, with no confident D gene call. V loses 7 bases of germline sequence and J loses 0 bases, and the interval between the two ends is 13 bases. The CDR3 spans 14 residues, from the cysteine through the phenylalanine. Only the CDR3 portion is preserved as DNA: 42 bases, with reading frame beginning at the first base. Per the germline V gene, MDHEN is the CDR1 and SYDVKM is the CDR2.